These T cell receptor beta chains were read from a single sample in a study of blood T cell repertoires in COVID-19. Clones were sequenced by immunoSEQ multiplex PCR, and TCRdb holds only the in-frame ones, with some missing. The profile shows 90,000 to 150,000 clones, 80% to 90% of them singletons. The source material was peripheral blood. Receptors were obtained from a man in his sixties or seventies with active or convalescent COVID-19. Both conserved end residues are part of each CDR3. Fields, in order: clone size, V gene, J gene, D gene, CDR3 protein, CDR3 DNA. D genes are given only for firm matches. The size field is filled for only some rows; it gives once, few, many or a size class.

clone_size: once
v_call: TRBV7-9
j_call: TRBJ2-1
d_call: -
cdr3_aa: CASSLVPTRGEQFF
cdr3_nt: TGTGCCAGCAGCTTAGTTCCGACCAGAGGTGAGCAGTTCTTC

clone_size: -
v_call: TRBV27
j_call: TRBJ2-3
d_call: TRBD2
cdr3_aa: CASSLSTSGNPDTQYF
cdr3_nt: TGTGCCAGCAGTTTATCTACTAGCGGGAACCCTGATACGCAGTATTTT

clone_size: -
v_call: TRBV15
j_call: TRBJ1-6
d_call: TRBD1
cdr3_aa: CATSQTGGAKNSPLHF
cdr3_nt: TGTGCCACCAGCCAAACAGGGGGCGCGAAGAATTCACCCCTCCACTTT

clone_size: -
v_call: TRBV29-1
j_call: TRBJ2-1
d_call: -
cdr3_aa: CSVLDRFSYNEQFF
cdr3_nt: TGCAGCGTGCTAGACAGGTTTTCCTACAATGAGCAGTTCTTC

clone_size: few
v_call: TRBV6-5
j_call: TRBJ1-2
d_call: TRBD1
cdr3_aa: CASRDRGSIDYTF
cdr3_nt: TGTGCCAGTAGGGACAGGGGTTCAATTGACTACACCTTC

clone_size: many
v_call: TRBV27
j_call: TRBJ2-1
d_call: -
cdr3_aa: CASKEGGGTYNEQFF
cdr3_nt: TGTGCCAGCAAGGAGGGAGGAGGCACCTACAATGAGCAGTTCTTC

clone_size: -
v_call: TRBV5-8
j_call: TRBJ2-7
d_call: TRBD1
cdr3_aa: CASRPNRGRPEQYF
cdr3_nt: TGTGCCAGCAGACCTAACAGGGGGCGTCCCGAGCAGTACTTC

clone_size: once
v_call: TRBV7-9
j_call: TRBJ1-6
d_call: -
cdr3_aa: CASSPGHSSYNSPLHF
cdr3_nt: TGTGCCAGCAGCCCGGGACACAGCTCCTATAATTCACCCCTCCACTTT

clone_size: -
v_call: TRBV18
j_call: TRBJ2-7
d_call: TRBD2
cdr3_aa: CASSPRTPSGLAGYEQYF
cdr3_nt: TGTGCCAGCTCACCAAGAACCCCTTCGGGACTAGCGGGCTACGAGCAGTACTTC

clone_size: -
v_call: TRBV6-5
j_call: TRBJ1-1
d_call: TRBD1
cdr3_aa: CASSRGDRGTEAFF
cdr3_nt: TGTGCCAGCAGCCGCGGGGACAGGGGCACTGAAGCTTTCTTT

clone_size: once
v_call: TRBV3-1/TRBV3-2
j_call: TRBJ2-3
d_call: TRBD2
cdr3_aa: CASSSPSGSTDTQYF
cdr3_nt: TGTGCCAGCAGCTCCCCTAGCGGAAGCACAGATACGCAGTATTTT

clone_size: -
v_call: TRBV19
j_call: TRBJ1-3
d_call: TRBD1
cdr3_aa: CASSTGQGKGNTIYF
cdr3_nt: TGTGCCAGTAGTACCGGACAGGGAAAAGGTAACACCATATATTTT

clone_size: many
v_call: TRBV18
j_call: TRBJ2-1
d_call: TRBD2
cdr3_aa: CASSPMGTSGGSYNEQFF
cdr3_nt: TGTGCCAGCTCACCAATGGGGACTAGCGGGGGTTCCTACAATGAGCAGTTCTTC

clone_size: -
v_call: TRBV9
j_call: TRBJ2-7
d_call: TRBD2
cdr3_aa: CASSVGSTSGNEQYF
cdr3_nt: TGTGCCAGCAGCGTAGGTTCGACTAGCGGAAACGAGCAGTACTTC

clone_size: -
v_call: TRBV6-5
j_call: TRBJ2-7
d_call: -
cdr3_aa: CASRDPVDRSEQYF
cdr3_nt: TGTGCCAGCAGGGACCCGGTTGACAGGAGCGAGCAGTACTTC

clone_size: -
v_call: TRBV5-4
j_call: TRBJ1-3
d_call: -
cdr3_aa: CASSSGTPSGNTIYF
cdr3_nt: TGTGCCAGCAGCTCTGGGACACCCTCTGGAAACACCATATATTTT

clone_size: few
v_call: TRBV19
j_call: TRBJ1-2
d_call: -
cdr3_aa: CASSTLDSNYGYTF
cdr3_nt: TGTGCCAGTAGTACGCTCGACAGTAACTATGGCTACACCTTC

clone_size: -
v_call: TRBV19
j_call: TRBJ2-6
d_call: -
cdr3_aa: CASNPGAGANVLTF
cdr3_nt: TGTGCCAGTAACCCAGGGGCTGGGGCCAACGTCCTGACTTTC

clone_size: -
v_call: TRBV28
j_call: TRBJ1-2
d_call: -
cdr3_aa: CASSLFGFSYGYTF
cdr3_nt: TGTGCCAGCAGTTTATTCGGGTTTTCCTATGGCTACACCTTC

clone_size: -
v_call: TRBV9
j_call: TRBJ2-5
d_call: -
cdr3_aa: CASSVRDALGTQYF
cdr3_nt: TGTGCCAGCAGCGTACGGGATGCCCTCGGAACCCAGTACTTC

clone_size: -
v_call: TRBV14
j_call: TRBJ2-7
d_call: TRBD2
cdr3_aa: CASSQGLAGGEQYF
cdr3_nt: TGTGCCAGCAGCCAAGGACTAGCGGGGGGGGAGCAGTACTTC

clone_size: -
v_call: TRBV30
j_call: TRBJ1-5
d_call: TRBD1
cdr3_aa: CAWSQGQGHQPQHF
cdr3_nt: TGTGCCTGGAGCCAGGGACAGGGGCATCAGCCCCAGCATTTT

clone_size: -
v_call: TRBV27
j_call: TRBJ1-2
d_call: TRBD1
cdr3_aa: CASRIRTGPNYGYTF
cdr3_nt: TGTGCCAGCAGAATACGGACAGGGCCCAACTATGGCTACACCTTC

clone_size: -
v_call: TRBV28
j_call: TRBJ2-1
d_call: TRBD2
cdr3_aa: CASSLYDNREGFF
cdr3_nt: TGTGCCAGCAGTTTATATGATAACCGGGAGGGGTTCTTC

clone_size: -
v_call: TRBV9
j_call: TRBJ2-1
d_call: TRBD2
cdr3_aa: CASSVTGTNGLNEQFF
cdr3_nt: TGTGCCAGCAGCGTCACCGGGACTAATGGGCTGAATGAGCAGTTCTTC

clone_size: -
v_call: TRBV7-2
j_call: TRBJ2-7
d_call: TRBD1
cdr3_aa: CASSLGQGSREQYF
cdr3_nt: TGTGCCAGCAGCTTAGGACAGGGGAGTCGGGAGCAGTACTTC

clone_size: -
v_call: TRBV28
j_call: TRBJ2-1
d_call: TRBD1
cdr3_aa: CASSLGGQGSDNEQFF
cdr3_nt: TGTGCCAGCAGTTTGGGGGGACAGGGGTCCGACAATGAGCAGTTCTTC